Each of the 2 T cell receptor beta chains below was sequenced from the same sample in a study of monozygotic twins with inflammatory bowel disease. TCRdb reprocessed the 5' RACE reads and reports one entry per CDR3 protein, with no DNA. The sample totals more than 350,000 distinct CDR3 sequences; its top ten clones hold roughly 2.3%. Material: blood. These receptors were collected from a human donor with ulcerative colitis or Crohn's disease, or a healthy co-twin of an affected twin (not recorded which).

The chain has TRBV2 and TRBJ2-1. CDR1 and CDR2 (germline): SNHLY, FYNNEI. The CDR3 is 16 amino acids. The chain's CDR3 is CASSEATDFSYNEQFF.

The J gene is TRBJ2-1, the V gene TRBV7-9; as DNA is missing, the TRBD2 call by TCRdb cannot be tested. The CDR3 contains 17 residues. Germline V gives CDR1 SEHNR, CDR2 FQNEAQ (reference sequence). The CDR3 loop is CASSSRLTSAQYNEQFF.